Below are 20 T cell receptor beta chains sequenced from a single sample in a study of beta chain features in type 1 diabetes (dated by TCRdb to 2017 to 2018). The research as a whole found: In all four CD4+ subsets, TCRB CDR3 length was moderately but significantly shorter in type 1 diabetes patients.

Libraries were constructed by the immunoSEQ multiplex PCR assay. The entire isolated RNA was reverse transcribed using the High Capacity cDNA Reverse Transcription Kit, and thus expressed TCRB transcripts were sequenced. The table was pulled from immuneACCESS by TCRdb, which kept in-frame rearrangements only. Such tables lose some clones; where checked, under half of the loss comes from unresolved V genes, and the rest has no known cause. The sample profile shows more than 300,000 clones; over 9.5% of them were found once. The ten largest clones represent 0.0085% to 0.012% of the sample. Their target antigens are unknown. The material sequenced was naive CD4+ T cells from blood. Reading the label with the study, this specimen's cell subset or site is: true naive CD4+ T cells. The receptors come from a woman aged 18-30 years with type 1 diabetes.

V is TRBV6-6 and J is TRBJ2-3; D perhaps matches TRBD1 (6 bases). Germline V lookup: CDR1 MNHNY, CDR2 SVGAGI (reference sequence). V lost 5 bases and J 3 bases, leaving 15 bases between the germline ends. CDR3 length: 15 amino acids. CDR3 nucleotides: TGTGCCAGCAGTACGATACAGGGAACGACAGATACGCAGTATTTT. As protein: CASSTIQGTTDTQYF.

The chain recombines TRBV4-1 with TRBJ1-5; 7 nucleotides line up with TRBD1. The ends lost 1 base at V and 1 base at J; junction bases unmatched: 7. Germline V gene lookup returns CDR1 MGHRA and CDR2 YSYEKL. The CDR3 runs to 17 residues. The CDR3 sequence is CASSQGTGRISNQPQHF. The CDR3 bases are TGCGCCAGCAGCCAAGGGACAGGCCGAATAAGCAATCAGCCCCAGCATTTT.

This rearrangement joins TRBV4-3 to TRBJ1-1, with D uncertain. Trimming took 0 bases from V and 5 from J, leaving 10 bases between them. Germline assignment: CDR1 LGHNA and CDR2 YSLEER. The CDR3 spans 14 residues. In DNA, the CDR3 is TGCGCCAGCAGCCAAGACTTGGGGAGGACTGAAGCTTTCTTT. It codes for CASSQDLGRTEAFF.

The chain uses TRBV2 and TRBJ2-1; D perhaps matches TRBD2 (6 bases). This CDR3 has 16 amino acids. The germline gives CDR1 SNHLY, CDR2 FYNNEI. V was shortened by 4 bases and J by 2 bases, with 15 bases between the two germline ends. CDR3 nucleotides: TGTGCCAGCAGTGGAATGAATAGCGGTACCTACAATGAGCAGTTCTTC. It yields the protein CASSGMNSGTYNEQFF.

V is TRBV19 and J is TRBJ1-2, with 9 bases fitting TRBD1. The CDR3 has 15 amino acids. Germline trimming cut 3 bases from V and 4 bases from J; bases unmatched to any gene: 6. Germline V gene sequence: CDR1 LNHDA, CDR2 SQIVND (reference sequence). The CDR3 nucleotides read TGTGCCAGTAGTATGGGGACAGGGCGAAGCTATGGCTACACCTTC. Amino acids: CASSMGTGRSYGYTF. Drawing the rest from reference TRBV19 and TRBJ1-2, the complete variable domain is DGGITQSPKYLFRKEGQNVTLSCEQNLNHDAMYWYRQDPGQGLRLIYYSQIVNDFQKGDIAEGYSVSREKKESFPLTVTSAQKNPTAFYLCASSMGTGRSYGYTFGSGTRLTVV.

This clone has just a few counts. J is TRBJ2-5 and V is TRBV30; tentatively, D is TRBD2 (6 bases). The V gene lost 3 bases and the J gene lost 5 bases, with 13 bases spanning the gap. This CDR3 comprises 13 residues. Germline V lookup: CDR1 GTSNPN, CDR2 SVGIG (reference sequence). CDR3: CAWSGFAGETQYF. DNA of the CDR3: TGTGCCTGGAGCGGGTTTGCGGGGGAGACCCAGTACTTC.

The chain links TRBV25-1 to TRBJ2-7; possible D gene TRBD2, 6 bases. The CDR3 is 16 residues long. V gave up 3 bases and J gave up 9 bases, with 24 bases separating them. Germline CDR1 is MGHDK and CDR2 is SYGVNS. Here the CDR3 reads CASSDPLEGPVPRQYF. The CDR3 nucleotides read TGTGCCAGCAGTGACCCCCTGGAGGGGCCCGTCCCTAGGCAGTACTTC.

This clone has just a few counts. The rearrangement uses TRBV4-1 and TRBJ2-3, with TRBD2 matching 10 bases. Germline CDR1 MGHRA, CDR2 YSYEKL. CDR3 length equals 17 residues. V was clipped by 2 bases and J by 4 bases; unmatched bases: 9. CDR3 protein: CASSQSGAGGPSDTQYF. For the CDR3, the DNA is TGCGCCAGCAGCCAATCCGGAGCGGGAGGGCCGTCAGATACGCAGTATTTT.

V and J are TRBV10-3 and TRBJ1-2; D call uncertain. The CDR3 is made up of 15 amino acids. Germline CDR1 and CDR2: ENHRY and SYGVKD. V was trimmed by 3 bases and J by 0 bases, leaving 11 bases between them. DNA of the CDR3: TGTGCCATCAGTGACCCGCATGACTCTAACTATGGCTACACCTTC. It translates to CAISDPHDSNYGYTF.

The CDR3 DNA reads TGTGCCAGTAGTATACTGGTCCAAAGCGGAGAGACCCAGTACTTC. Amino acids: CASSILVQSGETQYF. V is TRBV19 and J is TRBJ2-5; D perhaps matches TRBD2 (5 bases). Trimming removed 2 bases from V and 4 bases from J, with 14 bases in between. CDR1 LNHDA and CDR2 SQIVND come from the germline V gene (reference sequence). The CDR3 runs 15 residues.

The V call is TRBV2, the J call TRBJ2-3; D perhaps matches TRBD2 (6 bases). V was trimmed by 2 bases and J by 2 bases, leaving 8 bases between them. The germline V gene has CDR1 SNHLY and CDR2 FYNNEI. CDR3 length: 14 amino acids. CDR3 loop: CASSELAYTDTQYF. CDR3 nucleotides: TGTGCCAGCAGTGAACTAGCGTACACAGATACGCAGTATTTT.

This chain joins TRBV7-9 and TRBJ1-6, with D hard to call. Deletions cut 2 bases from V and 8 bases from J, with 7 bases between. This CDR3 region has 13 residues. Looked up from germline, CDR1 is SEHNR and CDR2 is FQNEAQ (reference sequence). CDR3 DNA sequence: TGTGCCAGCAGCTTACTCCCAGATTCACCCCTCCACTTT. This sequence encodes CASSLLPDSPLHF.

The CDR3 here is CASSPVDRDDQPQHF. CDR3 bases: TGCGCCAGCAGCCCCGTCGACAGGGATGATCAGCCCCAGCATTTT. This chain uses TRBV4-1 with TRBJ1-5; 7 bases line up with TRBD1. Trimming at V came to 4 bases and at J to 5 bases, leaving 8 bases not matched to a gene. The germline gives CDR1 MGHRA, CDR2 YSYEKL. There are 15 residues in the CDR3.

The chain couples TRBV6-6 to TRBJ2-5; TRBD1 might be the D (6 bases). In germline, CDR1 is MNHNY, CDR2 SVGAGI (reference sequence). The CDR3 contains 15 residues. Trimming pared 0 bases from V and 2 bases from J, leaving 10 bases between. CDR3 sequence: CASSYSGGDQETQYF. In nucleotides, the CDR3 is TGTGCCAGCAGTTACTCAGGGGGAGATCAAGAGACCCAGTACTTC.

This clone came up a few times. The chain's CDR3 is CSVVPAGGDEQFF. The DNA for the CDR3 is TGCAGCGTTGTTCCAGCGGGAGGGGATGAGCAGTTCTTC. The V and J genes are TRBV29-1 and TRBJ2-1; 10 bases line up with TRBD2. This CDR3 contains 13 residues. Losses at the gene ends were 4 bases for V and 8 bases for J; bases not matched to a gene: 5. Germline assignment: CDR1 SQVTM and CDR2 ANQGSEA.

This clone was detected only a few times. J is TRBJ2-7 and V is TRBV28, with D possibly matching TRBD1 (5 bases). The CDR3 sequence is 11 residues long. CDR1 and CDR2 (germline): MDHEN, SYDVKM. Trimming shortened V by 6 bases and J by 6 bases, and 9 bases separated the two germline ends. This CDR3 is CASRIGAEQYF. CDR3 nucleotide sequence: TGTGCCAGCAGAATTGGGGCCGAGCAGTACTTC.

This chain uses TRBV30 with TRBJ1-2; D is possibly TRBD1 (6 bases). In germline, CDR1 is GTSNPN, CDR2 SVGIG (reference sequence). The V end was cut by 4 bases, the J end by 2 bases, with 17 bases between. The CDR3 spans 15 residues. CDR3 in DNA: TGTGCCTGGAATGGTGATGCAGGGGTGAACTATGGCTACACCTTC. This encodes CAWNGDAGVNYGYTF.

The chain couples TRBV14 to TRBJ1-1; D is undetermined. V lost 0 bases and J 0 bases, leaving 11 bases between the germline ends. Per germline, CDR1 SGHDN and CDR2 FVKESK. The CDR3 is made up of 16 amino acids. This CDR3 is CASSQDRGDMNTEAFF. The CDR3 region has the DNA TGTGCCAGCAGCCAAGATCGCGGGGATATGAACACTGAAGCTTTCTTT.

This rearrangement joins TRBV9 to TRBJ2-1; D not resolved. Germline V lookup: CDR1 SGDLS, CDR2 YYNGEE. The CDR3 covers 12 residues. V lost 3 bases and J 9 bases, leaving 10 bases between the germline ends. The CDR3 DNA reads as TGTGCCAGCAGCGCCGTCGTCGGTGAGCAGTTCTTC. Amino acids: CASSAVVGEQFF. The whole variable domain, filled in from reference TRBV9 and TRBJ2-1, reads DSGVTQTPKHLITATGQRVTLRCSPRSGDLSVYWYQQSLDQGLQFLIQYYNGEERAKGNILERFSAQQFPDLHSELNLSSLELGDSALYFCASSAVVGEQFFGPGTRLTVL.

The chain employs TRBV5-1 and TRBJ2-5, with TRBD2 as a possible D gene (6 bases). Germline lookup yields CDR1 SGHRS and CDR2 YFSETQ. Between the trimmed V and J ends, which lost 0 bases and 5 bases, there was a span of 11 bases. This CDR3 has 14 amino acids. In DNA form, the CDR3 reads TGCGCCAGCAGCTTGGCCGGGACTGGGGAGACCCAGTACTTC. Encoded protein: CASSLAGTGETQYF.